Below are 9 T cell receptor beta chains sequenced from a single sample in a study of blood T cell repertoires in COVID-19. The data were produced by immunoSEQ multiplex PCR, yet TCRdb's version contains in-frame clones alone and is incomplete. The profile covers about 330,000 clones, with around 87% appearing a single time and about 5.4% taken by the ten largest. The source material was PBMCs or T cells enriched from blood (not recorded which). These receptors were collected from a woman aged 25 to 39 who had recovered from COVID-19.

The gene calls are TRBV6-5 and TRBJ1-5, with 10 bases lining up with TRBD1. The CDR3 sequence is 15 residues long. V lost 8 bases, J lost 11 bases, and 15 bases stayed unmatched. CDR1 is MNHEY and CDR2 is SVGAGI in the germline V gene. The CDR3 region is CASGRSRQGADAQHF. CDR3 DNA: TGTGCCAGCGGCCGGTCGAGACAGGGGGCGGATGCCCAGCATTTT.

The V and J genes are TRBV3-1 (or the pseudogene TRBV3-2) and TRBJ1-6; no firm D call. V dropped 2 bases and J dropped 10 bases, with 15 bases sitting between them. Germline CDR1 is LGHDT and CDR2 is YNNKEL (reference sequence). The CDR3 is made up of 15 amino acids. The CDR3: CASSQTPGSESPLHF. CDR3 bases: TGTGCCAGCAGCCAAACTCCAGGCTCAGAGTCACCCCTCCACTTT.

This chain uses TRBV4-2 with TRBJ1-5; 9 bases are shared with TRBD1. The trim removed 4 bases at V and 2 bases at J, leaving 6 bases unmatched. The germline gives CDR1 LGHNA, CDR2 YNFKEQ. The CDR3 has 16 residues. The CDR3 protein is CASSLQGARGNQPQHF. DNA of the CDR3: TGTGCCAGCAGCCTACAGGGGGCGCGGGGCAATCAGCCCCAGCATTTT.

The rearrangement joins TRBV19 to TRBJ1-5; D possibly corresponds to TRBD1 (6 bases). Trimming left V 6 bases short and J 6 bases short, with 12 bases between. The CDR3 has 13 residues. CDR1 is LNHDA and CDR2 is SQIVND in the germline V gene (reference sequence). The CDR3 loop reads CASRGGRFQPQHF. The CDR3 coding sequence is TGTGCCAGTAGGGGGGGGCGGTTTCAGCCCCAGCATTTT. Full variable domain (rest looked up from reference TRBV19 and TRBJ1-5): DGGITQSPKYLFRKEGQNVTLSCEQNLNHDAMYWYRQDPGQGLRLIYYSQIVNDFQKGDIAEGYSVSREKKESFPLTVTSAQKNPTAFYLCASRGGRFQPQHFGDGTRLSIL.

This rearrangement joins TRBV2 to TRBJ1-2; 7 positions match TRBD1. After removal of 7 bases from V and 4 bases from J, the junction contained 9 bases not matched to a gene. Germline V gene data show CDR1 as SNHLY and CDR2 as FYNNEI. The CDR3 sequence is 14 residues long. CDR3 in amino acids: CASTPGGTAYGYTF. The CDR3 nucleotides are TGTGCCAGCACCCCCGGCGGGACAGCCTATGGCTACACCTTC. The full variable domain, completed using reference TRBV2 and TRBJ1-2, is EPEVTQTPSHQVTQMGQEVILRCVPISNHLYFYWYRQILGQKVEFLVSFYNNEISEKSEIFDDQFSVERPDGSNFTLKIRSTKLEDSAMYFCASTPGGTAYGYTFGSGTRLTVV.

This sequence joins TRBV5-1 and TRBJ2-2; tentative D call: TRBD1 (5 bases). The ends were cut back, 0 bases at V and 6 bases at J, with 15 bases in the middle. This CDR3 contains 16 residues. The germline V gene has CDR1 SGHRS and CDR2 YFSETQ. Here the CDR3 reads CASSLEGSRLSGELFF. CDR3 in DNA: TGCGCCAGCAGCTTGGAGGGGTCTAGGCTCTCCGGGGAGCTGTTTTTT.

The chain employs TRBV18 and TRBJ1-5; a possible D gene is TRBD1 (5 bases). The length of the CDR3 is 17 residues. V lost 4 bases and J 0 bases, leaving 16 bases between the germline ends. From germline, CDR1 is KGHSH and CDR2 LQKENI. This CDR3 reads CASSQDRAIHSNQPQHF. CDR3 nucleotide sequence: TGTGCCAGCTCACAAGACAGAGCAATTCATAGCAATCAGCCCCAGCATTTT.

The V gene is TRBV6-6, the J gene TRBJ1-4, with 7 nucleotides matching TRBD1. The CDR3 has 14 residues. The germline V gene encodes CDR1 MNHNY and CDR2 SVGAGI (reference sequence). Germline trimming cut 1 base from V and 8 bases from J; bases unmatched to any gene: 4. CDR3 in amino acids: CASSYLTGPEKLFF. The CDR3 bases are TGTGCCAGCAGTTACTTGACAGGGCCGGAAAAACTGTTTTTT.

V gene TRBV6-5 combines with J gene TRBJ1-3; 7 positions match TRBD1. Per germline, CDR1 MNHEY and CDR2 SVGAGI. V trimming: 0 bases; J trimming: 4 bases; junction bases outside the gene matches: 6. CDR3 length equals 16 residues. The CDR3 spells CASSYSLRGLGNTIYF. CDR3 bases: TGTGCCAGCAGTTACTCGTTGAGGGGGCTAGGAAACACCATATATTTT.